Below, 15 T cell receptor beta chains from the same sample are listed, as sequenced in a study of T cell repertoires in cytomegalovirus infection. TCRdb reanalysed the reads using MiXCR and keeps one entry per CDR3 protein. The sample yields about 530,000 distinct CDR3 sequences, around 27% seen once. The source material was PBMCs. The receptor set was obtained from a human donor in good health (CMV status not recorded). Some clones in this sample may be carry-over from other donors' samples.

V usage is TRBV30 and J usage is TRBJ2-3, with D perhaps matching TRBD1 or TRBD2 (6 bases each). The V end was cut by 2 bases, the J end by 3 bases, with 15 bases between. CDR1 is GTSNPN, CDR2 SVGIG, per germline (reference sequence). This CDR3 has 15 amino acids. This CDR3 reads CAWSLGGSLTDTQYF. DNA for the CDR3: TGTGCCTGGAGTTTAGGGGGGTCATTGACAGATACGCAGTATTTT.

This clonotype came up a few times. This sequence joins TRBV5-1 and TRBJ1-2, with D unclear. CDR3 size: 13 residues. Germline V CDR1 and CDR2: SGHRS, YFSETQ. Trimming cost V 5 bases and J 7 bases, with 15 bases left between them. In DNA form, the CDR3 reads TGCGCCAGCAGGGATGACTTGACCGGTGGCTACACCTTC. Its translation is CASRDDLTGGYTF.

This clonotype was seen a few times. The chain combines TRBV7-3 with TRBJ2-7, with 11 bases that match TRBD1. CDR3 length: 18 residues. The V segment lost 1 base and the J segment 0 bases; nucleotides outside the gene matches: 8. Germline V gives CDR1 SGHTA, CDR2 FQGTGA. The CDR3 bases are TGTGCCAGCAGCTTAATGGGACAGGGGGTCGGGACCTCCTACGAGCAGTACTTC. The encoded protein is CASSLMGQGVGTSYEQYF.

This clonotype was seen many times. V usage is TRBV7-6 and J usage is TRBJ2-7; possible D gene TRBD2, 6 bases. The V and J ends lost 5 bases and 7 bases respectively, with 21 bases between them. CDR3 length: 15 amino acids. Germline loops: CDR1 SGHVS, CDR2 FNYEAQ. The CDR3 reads CASSALGTGRGEQYF. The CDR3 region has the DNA TGTGCCAGCAGCGCGCTCGGGACTGGGCGAGGGGAGCAGTACTTC.

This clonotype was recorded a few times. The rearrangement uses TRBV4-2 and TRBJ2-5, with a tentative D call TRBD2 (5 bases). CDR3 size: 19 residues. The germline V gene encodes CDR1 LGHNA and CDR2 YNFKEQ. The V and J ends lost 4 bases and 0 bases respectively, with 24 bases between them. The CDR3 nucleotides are TGTGCCAGCAGCCTCCTAAGAGGGTCCAGCGGAGCCGACCAAGAGACCCAGTACTTC. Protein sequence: CASSLLRGSSGADQETQYF.

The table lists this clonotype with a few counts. The CDR3 reads CATSDSGQIYNEQFF. For the CDR3, the DNA is TGTGCCACCAGTGATTCGGGACAGATTTACAATGAGCAGTTCTTC. The chain combines TRBV24-1 with TRBJ2-1; 7 nucleotides align to TRBD1. Unmatched junction bases numbered 4, after V lost 2 bases and J lost 4 bases. The germline V gene has CDR1 KGHDR and CDR2 SFDVKD. The CDR3 totals 15 residues.

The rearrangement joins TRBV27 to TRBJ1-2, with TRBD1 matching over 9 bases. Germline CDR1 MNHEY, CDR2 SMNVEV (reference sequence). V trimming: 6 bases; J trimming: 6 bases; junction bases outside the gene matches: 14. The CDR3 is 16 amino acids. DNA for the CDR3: TGTGCCAGCAGACAACTCCGGGGACAGGGTACTGATGGCTACACCTTC. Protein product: CASRQLRGQGTDGYTF.

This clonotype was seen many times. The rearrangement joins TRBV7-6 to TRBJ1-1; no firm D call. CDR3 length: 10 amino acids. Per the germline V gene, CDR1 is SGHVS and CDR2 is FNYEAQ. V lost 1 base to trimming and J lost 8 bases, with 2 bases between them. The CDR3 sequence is CASSLVEAFF. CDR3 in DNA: TGTGCCAGCAGCTTAGTGGAAGCTTTCTTT.

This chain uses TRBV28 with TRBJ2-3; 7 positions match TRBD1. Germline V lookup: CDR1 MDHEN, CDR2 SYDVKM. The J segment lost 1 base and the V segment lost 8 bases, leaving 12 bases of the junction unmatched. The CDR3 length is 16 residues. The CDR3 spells CASADIQGTGTDTQYF. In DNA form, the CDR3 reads TGTGCCAGCGCCGATATACAGGGGACCGGCACAGATACGCAGTATTTT.

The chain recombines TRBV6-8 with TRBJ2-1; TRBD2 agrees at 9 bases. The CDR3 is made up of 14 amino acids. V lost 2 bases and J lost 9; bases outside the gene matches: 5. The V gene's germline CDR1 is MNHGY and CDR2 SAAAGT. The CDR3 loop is CASSYGGLASEQFF. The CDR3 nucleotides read TGTGCCAGCAGTTACGGGGGACTAGCATCTGAGCAGTTCTTC.

The CDR3 DNA sequence: TGTGCCAGCAGCTCCTCTAGCGGCTCCTACGAGCAGTACTTC. Protein sequence: CASSSSSGSYEQYF. The chain carries TRBV5-4 and TRBJ2-7, with TRBD2 identical over 7 bases. Germline CDR1 reads SGHNT; CDR2 reads YYREEE (reference sequence). V shed 3 bases, J shed 0 bases, and the junction held 3 bases outside the gene matches. CDR3 length equals 14 residues.

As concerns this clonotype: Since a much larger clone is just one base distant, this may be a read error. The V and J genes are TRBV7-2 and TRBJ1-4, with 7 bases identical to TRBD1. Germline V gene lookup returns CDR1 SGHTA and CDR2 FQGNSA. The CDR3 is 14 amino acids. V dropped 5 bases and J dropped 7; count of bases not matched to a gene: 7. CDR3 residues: CASSQGQWAEKLFF. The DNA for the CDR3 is TGTGCCAGCAGCCAGGGACAGTGGGCTGAAAAACTGTTTTTT.

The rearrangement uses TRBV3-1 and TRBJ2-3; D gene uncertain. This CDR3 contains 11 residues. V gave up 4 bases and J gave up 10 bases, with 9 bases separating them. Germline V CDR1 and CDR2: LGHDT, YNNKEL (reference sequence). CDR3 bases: TGTGCCAGCAGCCCCGGAATGGCGCAGTATTTT. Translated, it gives CASSPGMAQYF.

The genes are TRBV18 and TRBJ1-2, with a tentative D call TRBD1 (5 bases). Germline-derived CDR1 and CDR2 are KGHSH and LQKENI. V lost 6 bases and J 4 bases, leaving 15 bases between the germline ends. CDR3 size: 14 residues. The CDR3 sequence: CASSRDADPYGYTF. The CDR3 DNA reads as TGTGCCAGCTCCAGGGACGCAGACCCCTATGGCTACACCTTC.

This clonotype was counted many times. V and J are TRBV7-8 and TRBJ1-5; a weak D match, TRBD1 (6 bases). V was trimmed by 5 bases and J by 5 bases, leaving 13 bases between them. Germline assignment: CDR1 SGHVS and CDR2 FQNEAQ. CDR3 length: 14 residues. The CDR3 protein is CASSPPPGDQPQHF. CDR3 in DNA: TGTGCCAGCAGCCCCCCGCCAGGGGATCAGCCCCAGCATTTT.